These T cell receptor beta chains were read from a single sample in a study of a mutant IDH1 vaccine in newly diagnosed glioma. Assay: immunoSEQ multiplex PCR; the TCRdb copy retains only in-frame clones and omits some. The sample has 40,000 or so clones; 80% to 95% are singletons. The sample in question was PBMCs, obtained from a glioma patient treated with radiotherapy, temozolomide or both. All receptors derive from a man younger than 35 with glioma. Both conserved end residues are part of each CDR3. A D gene is named only where the DNA matches it firmly. Part of the rows lack a size; the others show once, few, many or a class for expanded clones.

D gene: NA
J gene: TRBJ1-2
V gene: TRBV27
clone size: NA
CDR3 DNA: TGTGCCAGCAGTTTATCGCTCCAGGGAATGGGAGGCTACACCTTC
CDR3 protein: CASSLSLQGMGGYTF

D gene: NA
J gene: TRBJ1-3
V gene: TRBV27
clone size: once
CDR3 DNA: TGTGCCAGCAGTCCCAGGGATATTGGAAACACCATATATTTT
CDR3 protein: CASSPRDIGNTIYF

D gene: NA
J gene: TRBJ1-2
V gene: TRBV5-1
clone size: once
CDR3 DNA: TGCGCCAGCAGCGCCACAGGTCAGGATGGCTACACCTTC
CDR3 protein: CASSATGQDGYTF

D gene: TRBD1
J gene: TRBJ1-1
V gene: TRBV7-6
clone size: NA
CDR3 DNA: TGTGCCAGCAGCTCGACAGGGGGCAGGACTGAAGCTTTCTTT
CDR3 protein: CASSSTGGRTEAFF

D gene: NA
J gene: TRBJ2-4
V gene: TRBV19
clone size: NA
CDR3 DNA: TGTGCCAGCGCTCGATCTCCAGACATTCAGTACTTC
CDR3 protein: CASARSPDIQYF

D gene: NA
J gene: TRBJ1-1
V gene: TRBV19
clone size: NA
CDR3 DNA: TGTGCCAGTAGTGGCCCGAACACTGAAGCTTTCTTT
CDR3 protein: CASSGPNTEAFF

D gene: NA
J gene: TRBJ1-1
V gene: TRBV4-2
clone size: NA
CDR3 DNA: TGTGCCAGCAGCCAACCGGGGGGGAACACTGAAGCTTTCTTT
CDR3 protein: CASSQPGGNTEAFF

D gene: TRBD1
J gene: TRBJ1-3
V gene: TRBV30
clone size: NA
CDR3 DNA: TGTGCCTGGAGTTGGCCGGGACAGGGGTTCGCCGGAAACACCATATATTTT
CDR3 protein: CAWSWPGQGFAGNTIYF

D gene: TRBD1
J gene: TRBJ1-1
V gene: TRBV9
clone size: once
CDR3 DNA: TGTGCCAGCAGCGCCGCCCCGCCCGGACAGGCCATGAACACTGAAGCTTTCTTT
CDR3 protein: CASSAAPPGQAMNTEAFF

D gene: NA
J gene: TRBJ2-5
V gene: TRBV27
clone size: NA
CDR3 DNA: TGTGCCAGCAGTTTATCGGGTACAGGAATCCAAGCGACCCAGTACTTC
CDR3 protein: CASSLSGTGIQATQYF

D gene: TRBD1
J gene: TRBJ2-5
V gene: TRBV30
clone size: NA
CDR3 DNA: TGTGCCTGGGGGGACAGGGGGGAAGAGACCCAGTACTTC
CDR3 protein: CAWGDRGEETQYF

D gene: NA
J gene: TRBJ2-2
V gene: TRBV7-8
clone size: NA
CDR3 DNA: TGTGCCAGCAGCTTATACGGCACCGGGGAGCTGTTTTTT
CDR3 protein: CASSLYGTGELFF

D gene: TRBD2
J gene: TRBJ2-3
V gene: TRBV5-1
clone size: once
CDR3 DNA: TGCGCCAGCAATCAGGGACTAGCGGGATGGGAAGATACGCAGTATTTT
CDR3 protein: CASNQGLAGWEDTQYF

D gene: TRBD1
J gene: TRBJ2-7
V gene: TRBV29-1
clone size: few
CDR3 DNA: TGCAGCGTTGAGGGTCGGACAGGGACCTACGAGCAGTACTTC
CDR3 protein: CSVEGRTGTYEQYF

D gene: NA
J gene: TRBJ1-2
V gene: TRBV18
clone size: NA
CDR3 DNA: TGTGCCAGCTCACCAGCGAGCGGGGATGGCTACACCTTC
CDR3 protein: CASSPASGDGYTF

D gene: TRBD1
J gene: TRBJ1-1
V gene: TRBV5-4
clone size: NA
CDR3 DNA: TGTGCCAGCAGCCCTGGGACAGGGGCTGGTATGGGTGAAGCTTTCTTT
CDR3 protein: CASSPGTGAGMGEAFF

D gene: TRBD2
J gene: TRBJ2-7
V gene: TRBV7-9
clone size: NA
CDR3 DNA: TGTGCCAGCAGCCGGGGACTAGCGGGAGGGCGGATCGACGAGCAGTACTTC
CDR3 protein: CASSRGLAGGRIDEQYF

D gene: NA
J gene: TRBJ2-3
V gene: TRBV4-3
clone size: NA
CDR3 DNA: TGCGCCAGCAGCCAAGATTTGGGGGGATTCACAGATACGCAGTATTTT
CDR3 protein: CASSQDLGGFTDTQYF

D gene: NA
J gene: TRBJ1-5
V gene: TRBV30
clone size: NA
CDR3 DNA: TGTGCCTGGACCCCAGGGGTTGGCAATCAGCCCCAGCATTTT
CDR3 protein: CAWTPGVGNQPQHF

D gene: TRBD1
J gene: TRBJ2-7
V gene: TRBV28
clone size: NA
CDR3 DNA: TGTGCCAGCAGTTTACCCGGACAGGGGGACGAGCAGTACTTC
CDR3 protein: CASSLPGQGDEQYF

D gene: TRBD2
J gene: TRBJ2-2
V gene: TRBV9
clone size: NA
CDR3 DNA: TGTGCCAGCAGCGTAGAACTAGCGGTGAACACCGGGGAGCTGTTTTTT
CDR3 protein: CASSVELAVNTGELFF

D gene: NA
J gene: TRBJ1-1
V gene: TRBV28
clone size: NA
CDR3 DNA: TGTGCCTGCCTCCGGGGGGGGAACACTGAAGCTTTCTTT
CDR3 protein: CACLRGGNTEAFF

D gene: NA
J gene: TRBJ1-2
V gene: TRBV4-3
clone size: NA
CDR3 DNA: TGCGCCAGCAGCCAAGACCTCCCCCTTAGCTATGGCTACACCTTC
CDR3 protein: CASSQDLPLSYGYTF

D gene: NA
J gene: TRBJ1-3
V gene: TRBV28
clone size: NA
CDR3 DNA: TGTGCCAGCAGTCCCCGGGACACCTCTGGAAACACCATATATTTT
CDR3 protein: CASSPRDTSGNTIYF

D gene: TRBD1
J gene: TRBJ2-7
V gene: TRBV6-5
clone size: NA
CDR3 DNA: TGTGCCAGCAGTTACTCGACAGGGCCCTACGAGCAGTACTTC
CDR3 protein: CASSYSTGPYEQYF

D gene: NA
J gene: TRBJ1-2
V gene: TRBV6-5
clone size: NA
CDR3 DNA: TGTGCCAGCAGTTACTCTCAGGGAGCTCTTACCTTC
CDR3 protein: CASSYSQGALTF

D gene: NA
J gene: TRBJ2-2
V gene: TRBV6-5
clone size: NA
CDR3 DNA: TGTGCCAGCAGTTACGGGAGGCACACCGGGGAGCTGTTTTTT
CDR3 protein: CASSYGRHTGELFF

D gene: TRBD1
J gene: TRBJ2-7
V gene: TRBV18
clone size: NA
CDR3 DNA: TGTGCCAGCTCACTAGCCGGGACAGGATTCTACGAGCAGTACTTC
CDR3 protein: CASSLAGTGFYEQYF

D gene: TRBD1
J gene: TRBJ2-7
V gene: TRBV5-1
clone size: once
CDR3 DNA: TGCGCCAGCAGCTTCGGGACAGGGTCCTACGAGCAGTACTTC
CDR3 protein: CASSFGTGSYEQYF

D gene: NA
J gene: TRBJ1-5
V gene: TRBV30
clone size: NA
CDR3 DNA: TGTGCCTGGAGTGTTGGCAGGGCGGGAGAGCCCCAGCATTTT
CDR3 protein: CAWSVGRAGEPQHF

D gene: NA
J gene: TRBJ1-3
V gene: TRBV19
clone size: NA
CDR3 DNA: TGTGCCAGTGGTCTTCGGGCGTCTGGAAACACCATATATTTT
CDR3 protein: CASGLRASGNTIYF

D gene: NA
J gene: TRBJ2-7
V gene: TRBV5-6
clone size: once
CDR3 DNA: TGTGCCAGCAGCTTGGAGGCGCGGGCCTACGAGCAGTACTTC
CDR3 protein: CASSLEARAYEQYF

D gene: TRBD2
J gene: TRBJ2-7
V gene: TRBV18
clone size: NA
CDR3 DNA: TGTGCCAGCTCAGCAGAAAGACTAGCGGGAGGCGAGCAGTACTTC
CDR3 protein: CASSAERLAGGEQYF

D gene: TRBD2
J gene: TRBJ2-7
V gene: TRBV29-1
clone size: NA
CDR3 DNA: TGCAGCGTCTCTAGCGGTATCTACGAGCAGTACTTC
CDR3 protein: CSVSSGIYEQYF

D gene: NA
J gene: TRBJ1-1
V gene: TRBV14
clone size: NA
CDR3 DNA: TGTGCCAGCAGCCCTCGGACGGGGAACACTGAAGCTTTCTTT
CDR3 protein: CASSPRTGNTEAFF

D gene: NA
J gene: TRBJ2-5
V gene: TRBV5-6
clone size: once
CDR3 DNA: TGTGCCAGCAGCCCGGATGGACAGTTCCCAGAGACCCAGTACTTC
CDR3 protein: CASSPDGQFPETQYF

D gene: NA
J gene: TRBJ2-5
V gene: TRBV30
clone size: NA
CDR3 DNA: TGTGCCTGGAGTGTTCCCCCCGGGACCCAGTACTTC
CDR3 protein: CAWSVPPGTQYF

D gene: TRBD1
J gene: TRBJ2-2
V gene: TRBV15
clone size: once
CDR3 DNA: TGTGCCACCAGCAGCCCGGGACAGGGGAGAACCGGGGAGCTGTTTTTT
CDR3 protein: CATSSPGQGRTGELFF

D gene: TRBD1
J gene: TRBJ2-2
V gene: TRBV15
clone size: NA
CDR3 DNA: TGTGCCACTCGACAGGGTTACACCGGGGAGCTGTTTTTT
CDR3 protein: CATRQGYTGELFF

D gene: TRBD2
J gene: TRBJ2-2
V gene: TRBV28
clone size: NA
CDR3 DNA: TGTGCCAGCAGTTTGGGGGACTATCGCACCGGGGAGCTGTTTTTT
CDR3 protein: CASSLGDYRTGELFF